This note documents a single T cell receptor (beta chain) sequence. Its target is not known. The CDR3 consists of 16 residues. Germline trimming cut 2 bases from V and 10 bases from J; bases unmatched to any gene: 11. Looked up from germline, CDR1 is SGHRS and CDR2 is YFSETQ. It was with 60 Vbeta and 13 Jbeta primers that the PCR ran. Authors' data handling: Some 9.9 million of about 88 million unique TCR beta chains were shared, per a later count. Assay used: immunoSEQ multiplex PCR; TCRdb lists only in-frame clones, some missing. That table gives V, J and clone size, and the DNA gave D and trimming. The top ten clones hold around 5% of a sample with 81,000 or so clones, 62% of them seen once. This specimen belongs to a study of cytomegalovirus exposure and HLA in healthy donors. Findings and caveats of the study: Being productive about 90% or about 30% of the time was typical of most TCR beta V segments in an earlier analysis. A later analysis linked a missense variant in DCLRE1C to the trimming of TCR beta V and J genes. Within the data, a cluster of highly shared sequence variants was likely a sequencing artifact.

The V call is TRBV5-1, the J call TRBJ1-6; 8 bases match TRBD1. The TCR sequence derives from a woman in her twenties or thirties in good health and CMV-seropositive. The source material was PBMCs. The CDR3 DNA reads as TGCGCCAGCAGCTTACGAGGACAGGGAAAAAGCTCACCCCTCCACTTT. Its translation is CASSLRGQGKSSPLHF.